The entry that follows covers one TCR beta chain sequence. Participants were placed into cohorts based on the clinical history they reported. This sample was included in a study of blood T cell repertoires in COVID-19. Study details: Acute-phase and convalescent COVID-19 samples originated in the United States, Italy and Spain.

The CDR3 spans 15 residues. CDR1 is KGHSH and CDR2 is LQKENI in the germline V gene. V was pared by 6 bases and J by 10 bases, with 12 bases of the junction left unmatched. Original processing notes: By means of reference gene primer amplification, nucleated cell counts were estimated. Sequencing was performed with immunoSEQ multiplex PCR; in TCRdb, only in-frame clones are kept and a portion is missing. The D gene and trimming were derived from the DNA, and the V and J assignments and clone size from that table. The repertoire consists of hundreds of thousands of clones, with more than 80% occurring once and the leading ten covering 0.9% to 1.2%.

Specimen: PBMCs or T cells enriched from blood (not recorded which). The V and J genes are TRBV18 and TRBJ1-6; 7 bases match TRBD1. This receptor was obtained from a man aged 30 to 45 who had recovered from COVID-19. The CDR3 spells CASSTGQPQQSPLHF. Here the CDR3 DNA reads TGTGCCAGCTCGACGGGACAGCCCCAACAATCACCCCTCCACTTT. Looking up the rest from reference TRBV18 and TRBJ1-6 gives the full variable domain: NAGVMQNPRHLVRRRGQEARLRCSPMKGHSHVYWYRQLPEEGLKFMVYLQKENIIDESGMPKERFSAEFPKEGPSILRIQQVVRGDSAAYFCASSTGQPQQSPLHFGNGTRLTVT.